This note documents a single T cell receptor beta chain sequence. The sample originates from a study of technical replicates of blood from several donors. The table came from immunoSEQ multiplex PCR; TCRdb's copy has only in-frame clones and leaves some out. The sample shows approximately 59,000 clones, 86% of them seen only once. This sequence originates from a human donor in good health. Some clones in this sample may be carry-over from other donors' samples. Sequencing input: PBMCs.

CDR3 residues: CASSIATGAGKLFF. In DNA form, the CDR3 reads TGTGCCAGTAGTATCGCTACAGGGGCCGGAAAACTGTTTTTT. The J gene is TRBJ1-4, the V gene TRBV19; 7 bases are shared with TRBD1. This CDR3 spans 14 amino acids. Germline values: CDR1 LNHDA, CDR2 SQIVND (reference sequence). J gave up 10 bases and V 3 bases, and 8 bases lay outside the gene matches.